One T cell receptor (beta chain) is described in this entry. This clonotype was seen at least ten times. Which antigen it targets is not known. No much larger clone is present one base from it, and per-base qualities are unavailable. Sequencing instrument: Illumina HiSeq 2000. TCR beta chain libraries were generated through multiplex PCR amplification. High-throughput sequencing was used to analyze the amplified TCR beta chain products. TCRdb trimmed the raw reads at Q25, called clones with MiXCR and kept productive beta chains. Merged by CDR3 protein, the rows form single entries marked with the most common genes and DNA. Present in this sample are approximately 300,000 distinct CDR3 sequences, 30% to 35% of which were seen just once. Roughly 1.1% of the sample lies in the top ten. The axillary draining lymph nodes of breast cancer patients were the source of the lymph node samples. The CDR3 contains 11 residues, cysteine and phenylalanine counted. Only CDR3 DNA is held: 33 bases, read in frame from base 1. Between the V and J ends, shortened by 7 bases and 4 bases respectively, the junction contains 11 bases. CDR1 and CDR2, looked up from the germline V gene (reference sequence), are DFQATT and SNEGSKA.

This sample stems from a study of breast tumors, draining lymph nodes, adjacent tissues (dated by TCRdb to the mid-2010s). Regarding the research as a whole: The study compared TCR beta repertoires across tumor, adjacent nontumor tissue and axillary lymph nodes from breast cancer patients. The study aimed to assess the relationships and possible T-cell exchange between tumor, surrounding tissue and draining lymph node repertoires in human breast cancer. Beyond this particular receptor, the publication reports: Tumor and nontumor tissue repertoires were significantly more similar in luminal-like than in basal-like breast cancer. The conclusion that tumor T cells originate in lymph nodes was presented as consistent with a hypothesis rather than as directly demonstrated. The data were considered consistent with most tumor T cells being derived from the lymph node and subsequently expanding within tumor tissue. T-cell repertoire diversity in tumors was found to be lower than in lymph nodes but higher than in nontumor tissue, and preferential V and J gene usage was observed.

Source material: axillary lymph node tissue. Rearrangement joined TRBV20-1 to TRBJ2-7, with the identity of the D gene unclear. This receptor was identified in a female donor with breast cancer. Some clones in this sample may be carry-over from other donors' samples. The CDR3 corresponds to CSGVALYEQYF. The nucleotides are TGCAGTGGAGTGGCCCTTTACGAGCAGTACTTC.